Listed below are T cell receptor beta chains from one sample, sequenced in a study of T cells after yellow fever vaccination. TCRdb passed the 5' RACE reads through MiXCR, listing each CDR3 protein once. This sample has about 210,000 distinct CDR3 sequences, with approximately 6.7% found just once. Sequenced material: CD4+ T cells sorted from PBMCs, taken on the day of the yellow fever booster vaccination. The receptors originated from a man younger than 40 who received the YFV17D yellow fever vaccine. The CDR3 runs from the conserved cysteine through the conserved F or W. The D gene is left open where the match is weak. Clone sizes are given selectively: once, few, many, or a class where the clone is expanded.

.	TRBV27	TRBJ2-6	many	TGTGCCAGCAGCACCGGGTATTCTGGGGCCAACGTCCTGACTTTC	CASSTGYSGANVLTF
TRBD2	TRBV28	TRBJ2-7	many	TGTGCCAGCAGGGTTAGCGGGAGTAGCTACGAGCAGTACTTC	CASRVSGSSYEQYF
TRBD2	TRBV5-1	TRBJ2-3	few	TGCGCCAGCACCCCGGGACTAGCGGGAGAACGGACAGATACGCAGTATTTT	CASTPGLAGERTDTQYF
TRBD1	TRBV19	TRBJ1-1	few	TGTGCCAGTCAGAAGTTTACAGGGGTCGCTGAAGCTTTCTTT	CASQKFTGVAEAFF
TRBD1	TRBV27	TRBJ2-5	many	TGTGCCAGCAAACAACAGGGGCGGGAGACCCAGTACTTC	CASKQQGRETQYF
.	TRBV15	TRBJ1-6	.	TGTGCCACCAGCAGAGATAGTTGGGTCCGGGATAATTCACCCCTCCACTTT	CATSRDSWVRDNSPLHF
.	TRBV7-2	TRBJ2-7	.	TGTGCCAGCAGCTTAGTTGGGGTTCAGTACGAGCAGTACTTC	CASSLVGVQYEQYF
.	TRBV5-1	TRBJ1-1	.	TGCGCCAGCAGCTTTTCGGGCCTACACACTGAAGCTTTCTTT	CASSFSGLHTEAFF
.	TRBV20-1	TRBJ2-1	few	TGCAGTGCTAGAGTATCGACGCCGAGCTCCTACAATGAGCAGTTCTTC	CSARVSTPSSYNEQFF
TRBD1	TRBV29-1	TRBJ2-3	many	TGCAGCGTTGGGACAGGAACAGATACGCAGTATTTT	CSVGTGTDTQYF
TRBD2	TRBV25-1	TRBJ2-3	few	TGTGCCAGCAGTCCCAGCGGGAGGGCCTGGGGAACAGATACGCAGTATTTT	CASSPSGRAWGTDTQYF
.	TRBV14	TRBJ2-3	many	TGTGCCAGCAGCCAAGATCTCGTGTGGGGCGCAGATACGCAGTATTTT	CASSQDLVWGADTQYF
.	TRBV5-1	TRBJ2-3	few	TGCGCCAGCAGCTTGGAGACAACCACAGATACGCAGTATTTT	CASSLETTTDTQYF
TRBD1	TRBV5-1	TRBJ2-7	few	TGCGCCAGCCACCGGGACAGGGAGGAGTACGAGCAGTACTTC	CASHRDREEYEQYF
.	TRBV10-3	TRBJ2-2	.	TGTGCCATCATGTCAGTCGGGGGAGGCGGGGAGCTGTTTTTT	CAIMSVGGGGELFF
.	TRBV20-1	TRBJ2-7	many	TGCAGTGCTAGCCGGACAGACGCCTACGAGCAGTACTTC	CSASRTDAYEQYF
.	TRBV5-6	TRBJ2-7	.	TGTGCCAGCAGTTTTGTCGATAGGCATTACGAGCAGTACTTC	CASSFVDRHYEQYF